This T cell receptor beta chain emerged from a study of CD8 T cells in ankylosing spondylitis. Trimming left V 2 bases short and J 6 bases short, with 10 bases between. Per germline, CDR1 MGHDK and CDR2 SYGVNS. CDR3 length equals 13 residues. Ten or more counts support this clonotype. TCRdb re-called the 5' RACE reads through MiXCR, storing one row per CDR3 protein. The sample records about 64,000 distinct CDR3 sequences, approximately 5.7% being singletons. The sequence came from a male donor with ankylosing spondylitis. V is TRBV25-1 and J is TRBJ1-1; possible D gene TRBD1, 5 bases. Sequenced sample: synovial fluid, either unsorted or a sorted T cell fraction (not recorded which). CDR3 in amino acids: CASSEQGDPEAFF. CDR3 sequence (DNA): TGTGCCAGCAGTGAACAAGGGGACCCTGAAGCTTTCTTT.